Listed below are T cell receptor beta chains from one sample, sequenced in a study of regulatory T cells in long-lasting Graves disease. TCRdb independently ran MiXCR on the multiplex PCR reads; one entry per CDR3 protein. Counted here are under 800,000 distinct CDR3 sequences, around 17% occurring once; the ten biggest clones make up 18%. The same specimen was also included in a second study, on T cells in Graves' hyperthyroidism and ophthalmopathy.

Material: peripheral blood mononuclear cells (PBMCs), obtained at new diagnosis, from a patient treated with antithyroid drugs. These receptors came from a woman in her twenties or thirties with Graves disease. The conserved cysteine and the conserved F or W are not part of the CDR3 here. D genes are given only for firm matches.

cdr3_aa v_call d_call
ASSTWANNQPQH TRBV28 NA
ASTSTSAETQY TRBV19 TRBD2
ASSSPLGRMNEQY TRBV28 TRBD2
ATAATSTDTQY TRBV6-1 NA
ASSYPNSFDEQY TRBV5-1 NA
ASRKIGGSAANEQF TRBV6-1 TRBD2
ASSPAGSADTQY TRBV27 NA
ASSRTSFYEQY TRBV6-1 TRBD2
SARPTSAEQF TRBV20-1 TRBD2
ASSLTPGLAGATGELF TRBV3-1 TRBD2
ASSTGTYLPYEQY TRBV5-5 NA
ASSYHPRASPNPFSEQY TRBV6-2/TRBV6-3 NA
ASSEPGLAGSSYNEQF TRBV2 TRBD2
ASSASWATSGIDTQY TRBV7-8 TRBD2
ASIGQGSSYNEQF TRBV2 TRBD1
SATLSGRGPNEQF TRBV20-1 TRBD2
ASSPRDRVLYGYT TRBV7-9 TRBD1
ASSLVGTDSYEQY TRBV11-1 TRBD1
SARISHRASNMNTEAF TRBV20-1 NA
ASNGGEQY TRBV6-1 NA